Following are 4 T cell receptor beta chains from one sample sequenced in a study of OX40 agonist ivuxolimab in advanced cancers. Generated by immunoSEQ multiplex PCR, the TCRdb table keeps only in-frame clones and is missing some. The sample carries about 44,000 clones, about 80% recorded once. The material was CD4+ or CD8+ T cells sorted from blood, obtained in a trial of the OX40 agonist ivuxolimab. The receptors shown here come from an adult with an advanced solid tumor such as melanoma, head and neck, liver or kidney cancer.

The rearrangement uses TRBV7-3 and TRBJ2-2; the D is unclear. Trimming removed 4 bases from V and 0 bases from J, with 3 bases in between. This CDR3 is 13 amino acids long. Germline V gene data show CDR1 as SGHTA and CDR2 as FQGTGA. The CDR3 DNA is TGTGCCAGCAGCTCAGCGAACACCGGGGAGCTGTTTTTT. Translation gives CASSSANTGELFF.

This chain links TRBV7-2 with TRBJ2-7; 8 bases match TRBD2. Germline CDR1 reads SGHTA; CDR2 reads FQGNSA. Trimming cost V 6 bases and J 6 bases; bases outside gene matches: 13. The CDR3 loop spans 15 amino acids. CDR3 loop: CASRPLAGFLGEQYF. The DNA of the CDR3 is TGTGCCAGCAGACCCTTAGCGGGATTCCTAGGCGAGCAGTACTTC.

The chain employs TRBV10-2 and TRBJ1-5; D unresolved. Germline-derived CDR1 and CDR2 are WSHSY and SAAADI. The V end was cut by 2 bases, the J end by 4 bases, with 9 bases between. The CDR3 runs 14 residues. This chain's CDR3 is CASSERTGNQPQHF. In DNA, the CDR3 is TGCGCCAGCAGTGAGCGGACGGGTAATCAGCCCCAGCATTTT.

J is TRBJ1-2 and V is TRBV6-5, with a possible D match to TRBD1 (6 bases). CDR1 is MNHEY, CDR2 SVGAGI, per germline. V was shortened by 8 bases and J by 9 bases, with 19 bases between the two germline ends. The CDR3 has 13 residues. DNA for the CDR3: TGTGCCAGCTGCAGCAGTTTGGGGGCGCGCTACACCTTC. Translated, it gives CASCSSLGARYTF.